These 24 T cell receptor beta chains were sequenced from one sample in a study of OX40 agonist ivuxolimab in advanced cancers. Receptors were amplified or captured by the immunoSEQ multiplex PCR assay. The table was pulled from immuneACCESS by TCRdb, which kept in-frame rearrangements only. Such tables lose some clones; where checked, under half of the loss comes from unresolved V genes, and the rest has no known cause. This sample is represented by about 60,000 clones; 75% to 95% of them were singletons. The ten biggest clones cover 11% to 15% of the sample. The specimen comprised CD4+ or CD8+ T cells sorted from blood, sampled in a trial of the OX40 agonist ivuxolimab. Receptors originate from an adult with an advanced solid tumor such as melanoma, head and neck, liver or kidney cancer.

The gene calls are TRBV14 and TRBJ2-3; unclear D gene. The CDR3 has 12 amino acids. Germline V gives CDR1 SGHDN, CDR2 FVKESK. V was clipped by 2 bases and J by 8 bases, with 8 bases between them. For the CDR3, the DNA is TGTGCCAGCAGCCAATACGTGGGTACGCAGTATTTT. Protein: CASSQYVGTQYF.

This rearrangement joins TRBV4-3 to TRBJ2-1; TRBD2 aligns across 10 bases. J was trimmed by 6 bases and V by 0 bases; bases with no gene match: 8. The germline V gene encodes CDR1 LGHNA and CDR2 YSLEER. There are 17 residues in the CDR3. CDR3 loop: CASSQDPSGRAINEQFF. Here the CDR3 DNA reads TGCGCCAGCAGCCAAGACCCGAGCGGGAGGGCGATCAATGAGCAGTTCTTC.

A single count supports this clone. V usage is TRBV6-6 and J usage is TRBJ2-1; 7 bases fit TRBD2. V was clipped by 6 bases and J by 0 bases; unmatched bases: 2. CDR1 and CDR2 (germline): MNHNY, SVGAGI (reference sequence). The CDR3 is 14 amino acids. This CDR3 is CASSLADSYNEQFF. CDR3 DNA: TGTGCCAGCAGCCTAGCGGACTCCTACAATGAGCAGTTCTTC.

This clone was seen only once. V is TRBV20-1 and J is TRBJ2-5, with D uncertain. The CDR3 length is 11 residues. Germline V lookup: CDR1 DFQATT, CDR2 SNEGSKA (reference sequence). V lost 3 bases to trimming and J lost 8 bases, with 10 bases between them. CDR3 coding DNA: TGCAGTGCTAGCGAGAGTTCAACCCAGTACTTC. The encoded protein is CSASESSTQYF.

The gene calls are TRBV11-2 and TRBJ2-7; TRBD1 agrees at 7 bases. This CDR3 comprises 15 residues. The germline V gene encodes CDR1 SGHAT and CDR2 FQNNGV. The V segment lost 5 bases and the J segment 4 bases; nucleotides outside the gene matches: 11. The CDR3 region has the DNA TGTGCCAGCAGCCTTTTACAGGGGAAGGGTTACGAGCAGTACTTC. Its translation: CASSLLQGKGYEQYF.

J is TRBJ2-6 and V is TRBV4-3; D tentatively reads TRBD1 or TRBD2 (6 bases each). This CDR3 spans 18 amino acids. The germline V and J ends were trimmed by 0 bases and 0 bases, with 12 bases remaining between them. Germline values: CDR1 LGHNA, CDR2 YSLEER. CDR3 residues: CASSQDGGQRSGANVLTF. CDR3 bases: TGCGCCAGCAGCCAAGACGGGGGCCAGCGCTCTGGGGCCAACGTCCTGACTTTC.

This chain uses TRBV7-3 with TRBJ2-3; 12 bases are shared with TRBD2. The V and J ends lost 3 bases and 2 bases, in that order; junction bases with no gene match: 3. The germline V gene has CDR1 SGHTA and CDR2 FQGTGA. The CDR3 loop spans 16 amino acids. This CDR3 reads CASSLGLAGLTDTQYF. The DNA for the CDR3 is TGTGCCAGCAGCTTGGGACTAGCGGGCCTCACAGATACGCAGTATTTT.

This chain links TRBV15 with TRBJ2-1; either TRBD1 or TRBD2 may fit D (5 bases each). Trimming removed 4 bases from V and 12 bases from J, with 19 bases in between. CDR3 size: 14 residues. The V gene's germline CDR1 is LNHNV and CDR2 YYDKDF (reference sequence). The CDR3 sequence is CATSKPGTNFLQFF. The CDR3 region has the DNA TGTGCCACCAGCAAGCCCGGGACGAATTTTCTGCAGTTCTTC.

The chain combines TRBV6-5 with TRBJ1-1; 8 bases align to TRBD1. Germline loops: CDR1 MNHEY, CDR2 SVGAGI. J gave up 3 bases and V 6 bases, and 6 bases lay outside the gene matches. The CDR3 is made up of 14 amino acids. CDR3 protein: CASRSTGAHTEAFF. Written as DNA, the CDR3 is TGTGCCAGCAGGTCGACAGGGGCTCACACTGAAGCTTTCTTT.

The rearrangement joins TRBV7-2 to TRBJ2-2; D call uncertain. Germline CDR1 is SGHTA and CDR2 is FQGNSA. The CDR3 length is 13 residues. V was trimmed by 6 bases and J by 2 bases, leaving 7 bases between them. The CDR3 coding sequence is TGTGCCAGCAGGGAAATCAACACCGGGGAGCTGTTTTTT. Amino acids: CASREINTGELFF.

V and J are TRBV11-3 and TRBJ2-7; perhaps D is TRBD1 or TRBD2 (6 bases each). CDR1 is SGHNT, CDR2 YENEEA, per germline. V shed 3 bases and J shed 4 bases, with 13 bases lying between them. The CDR3 is made up of 14 amino acids. CDR3 bases: TGTGCCAGCAGCTTTAGGAGGAGGGGGTACGAGCAGTACTTC. Amino acids: CASSFRRRGYEQYF.

This clone was seen just once. The chain links TRBV5-1 to TRBJ2-3, with 10 bases matching TRBD1. Trimming cost V 3 bases and J 6 bases; bases outside gene matches: 7. CDR1 is SGHRS and CDR2 is YFSETQ in the germline V gene. CDR3 length: 15 amino acids. CDR3 loop: CASSSQTGGVDTQYF. Written as DNA, the CDR3 is TGCGCCAGCAGCTCGCAGACAGGGGGCGTTGATACGCAGTATTTT. Full variable domain (outside the CDR3, taken from reference TRBV5-1 and TRBJ2-3): KAGVTQTPRYLIKTRGQQVTLSCSPISGHRSVSWYQQTPGQGLQFLFEYFSETQRNKGNFPGRFSGRQFSNSRSEMNVSTLELGDSALYLCASSSQTGGVDTQYFGPGTRLTVL.

This clone was detected only once. The chain combines TRBV19 with TRBJ1-1; D may be TRBD1 (5 bases). The CDR3 has 16 amino acids. The germline gives CDR1 LNHDA, CDR2 SQIVND (reference sequence). V gave up 4 bases and J gave up 3 bases, with 18 bases separating them. The DNA of the CDR3 is TGTGCCAGTAGTACCTGGGGACGAGGGATGGACACTGAAGCTTTCTTT. As protein: CASSTWGRGMDTEAFF.

The chain links TRBV18 to TRBJ1-4; D is ambiguous. Per the germline V gene, CDR1 is KGHSH and CDR2 is LQKENI. V was clipped by 3 bases and J by 7 bases, with 9 bases between them. The CDR3 covers 13 residues. CDR3 protein: CASSPLKGEKLFF. In DNA form, the CDR3 reads TGTGCCAGCTCACCCCTAAAAGGTGAAAAACTGTTTTTT.

V usage is TRBV5-5 and J usage is TRBJ2-7, with a possible D match to TRBD2 (5 bases). V was pared by 2 bases and J by 2 bases, with 17 bases between. Germline V CDR1 and CDR2: SGHKS, YYEKEE (reference sequence). The CDR3 length is 16 residues. The CDR3 bases are TGTGCCAGCAGCTTACCGGGCAACCTACTAGCCTACGAGCAGTACTTC. This translates into CASSLPGNLLAYEQYF.

This chain joins TRBV19 and TRBJ2-7; 7 bases fit TRBD2. The germline V gene encodes CDR1 LNHDA and CDR2 SQIVND (reference sequence). After removal of 6 bases from V and 0 bases from J, the junction contained 11 bases not matched to a gene. The CDR3 runs to 16 residues. The CDR3 here is CASSPDETSVSYEQYF. The CDR3 DNA is TGTGCCAGTAGCCCGGACGAAACTAGCGTCTCCTACGAGCAGTACTTC.

The chain couples TRBV7-9 to TRBJ1-1; D remains unclear. The CDR3 extends over 12 amino acids. Germline V lookup: CDR1 SEHNR, CDR2 FQNEAQ (reference sequence). V was trimmed by 1 base and J by 7 bases, leaving 7 bases between them. CDR3 bases: TGTGCCAGCAGCTTAGAAAGGTTTGAAGCTTTCTTT. Its protein product is CASSLERFEAFF.

The chain carries TRBV2 and TRBJ1-4; D is unresolved. The CDR3 consists of 13 residues. V gave up 6 bases and J gave up 5 bases, with 10 bases separating them. Germline values: CDR1 SNHLY, CDR2 FYNNEI. The chain's CDR3 is CASRGQLNEKLFF. DNA for the CDR3: TGTGCCAGCAGGGGCCAGTTAAATGAAAAACTGTTTTTT.

This chain connects TRBV28 to TRBJ1-5; D gene uncertain. CDR3 length: 16 residues. V was trimmed by 6 bases and J by 7 bases, leaving 22 bases between them. Germline V lookup: CDR1 MDHEN, CDR2 SYDVKM. The CDR3 here is CASSPWVGGNWQPQHF. The CDR3 DNA is TGTGCCAGCAGCCCCTGGGTGGGAGGGAATTGGCAGCCCCAGCATTTT.

The chain links TRBV4-2 to TRBJ2-1; D is unclear. In germline, CDR1 is LGHNA, CDR2 YNFKEQ. CDR3 length equals 14 residues. Trimming left V 2 bases short and J 3 bases short, with 8 bases between. The CDR3 DNA reads TGTGCCAGCAGCCAAAGGTCCGACTACAATGAGCAGTTCTTC. Protein: CASSQRSDYNEQFF.

The rearrangement links TRBV15 to TRBJ2-7; unclear D gene. Germline V CDR1 and CDR2: LNHNV, YYDKDF (reference sequence). V lost 0 bases, J lost 3 bases, and 6 bases lay in between. This CDR3 contains 13 residues. The CDR3 DNA reads as TGTGCCACCAGCAGAGATAAGGGCTACGAGCAGTACTTC. Protein sequence: CATSRDKGYEQYF.

This clone was observed a single time. The chain is built from TRBV19 and TRBJ2-3; D is unclear. Germline V gives CDR1 LNHDA, CDR2 SQIVND (reference sequence). V was cut by 1 base and J by 2 bases, with 4 bases left in between. The CDR3 runs 13 residues. CDR3 residues: CASSIGNTDTQYF. DNA for the CDR3: TGTGCCAGTAGTATAGGAAACACAGATACGCAGTATTTT.

The chain uses TRBV28 and TRBJ1-1; no definite D call. Trimming removed 5 bases at V and 6 bases at J, with 19 bases between. The V gene's germline CDR1 is MDHEN and CDR2 SYDVKM. The CDR3 is 15 residues long. CDR3: CASSERIQVWAEAFF. CDR3 in DNA: TGTGCCAGCAGTGAAAGAATTCAGGTGTGGGCTGAAGCTTTCTTT. The entire variable domain, with the rest obtained from reference TRBV28 and TRBJ1-1, is as follows: DVKVTQSSRYLVKRTGEKVFLECVQDMDHENMFWYRQDPGLGLRLIYFSYDVKMKEKGDIPEGYSVSREKKERFSLILESASTNQTSMYLCASSERIQVWAEAFFGQGTRLTVV.

The chain couples TRBV5-4 to TRBJ2-2, with 9 bases that match TRBD1. Looked up from germline, CDR1 is SGHNT and CDR2 is YYREEE (reference sequence). The trim removed 2 bases at V and 5 bases at J, leaving 4 bases unmatched. This CDR3 has 15 amino acids. CDR3 in DNA: TGTGCCAGCAGCTTCGGGACAGGGAAGACCGGGGAGCTGTTTTTT. Translated, it gives CASSFGTGKTGELFF.